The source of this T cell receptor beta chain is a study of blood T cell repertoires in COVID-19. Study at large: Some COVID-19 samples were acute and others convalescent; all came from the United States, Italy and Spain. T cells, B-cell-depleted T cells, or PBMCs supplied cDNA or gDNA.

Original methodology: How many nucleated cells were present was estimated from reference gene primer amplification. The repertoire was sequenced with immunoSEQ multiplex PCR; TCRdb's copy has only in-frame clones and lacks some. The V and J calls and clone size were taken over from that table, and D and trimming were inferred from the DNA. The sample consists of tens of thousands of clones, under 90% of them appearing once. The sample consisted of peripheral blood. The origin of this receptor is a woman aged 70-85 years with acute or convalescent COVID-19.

CDR3 coding DNA: TGCGCCAGCAGCTTAGCGGGCGATAATGAGCAGTTCTTC. It codes for CASSLAGDNEQFF. This chain joins TRBV5-1 and TRBJ2-1; TRBD2 might be the D (6 bases). CDR1 SGHRS and CDR2 YFSETQ come from the germline V gene. This CDR3 comprises 13 residues. Between the trimmed V and J ends, which lost 2 bases and 7 bases, there was a span of 10 bases.